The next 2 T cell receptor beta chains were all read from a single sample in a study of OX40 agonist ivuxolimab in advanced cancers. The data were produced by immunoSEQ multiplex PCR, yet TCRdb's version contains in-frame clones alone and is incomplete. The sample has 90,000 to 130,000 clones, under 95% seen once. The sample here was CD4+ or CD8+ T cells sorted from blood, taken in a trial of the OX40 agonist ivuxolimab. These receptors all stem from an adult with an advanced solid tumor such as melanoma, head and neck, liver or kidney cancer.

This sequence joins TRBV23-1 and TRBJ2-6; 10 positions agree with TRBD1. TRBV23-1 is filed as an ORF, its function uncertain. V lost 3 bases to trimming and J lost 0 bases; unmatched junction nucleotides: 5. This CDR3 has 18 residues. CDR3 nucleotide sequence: TGCGCCAGCAGTCAGGGGACAGGGGTTCCCTCTGGGGCCAACGTCCTGACTTTC. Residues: CASSQGTGVPSGANVLTF.

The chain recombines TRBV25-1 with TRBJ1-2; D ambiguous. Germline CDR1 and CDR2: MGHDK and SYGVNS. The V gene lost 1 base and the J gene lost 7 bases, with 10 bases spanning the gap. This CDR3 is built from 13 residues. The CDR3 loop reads CASSEFGEGGYTF. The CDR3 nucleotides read TGTGCCAGCAGTGAATTTGGGGAGGGTGGCTACACCTTC.